The 14 T cell receptor beta chains reported below all come from one sample, sequenced in a study of blood T cell repertoires in COVID-19. TCRdb keeps only in-frame clones here, not all; method: immunoSEQ multiplex PCR. The sample comprises a few hundred thousand clones, 81% of which are singletons, and around 1% rests with the top ten. Sequences were obtained from peripheral blood. All receptors derive from a human donor with acute or convalescent COVID-19. The donor label of this sample is uncertain.

This clone has a single count. The chain joins TRBV18 to TRBJ1-1, with D maybe TRBD1 (6 bases). V was clipped by 5 bases and J by 9 bases, with 16 bases between them. The germline CDR1 and CDR2 sequences are KGHSH and LQKENI. The CDR3 has 13 residues. CDR3 bases: TGTGCCAGCTCAACAAACAGGGTCCTTCAAGCTTTCTTT. Its translation: CASSTNRVLQAFF.

The chain combines TRBV20-1 with TRBJ1-6; weak D call: TRBD1 (5 bases). The germline CDR1 and CDR2 sequences are DFQATT and SNEGSKA (reference sequence). The CDR3 spans 15 residues. V lost 6 bases to trimming and J lost 0 bases, with 12 bases between them. For the CDR3, the DNA is TGCAGTGCAAGTCCTGACAGCTCCTATAATTCACCCCTCCACTTT. This sequence encodes CSASPDSSYNSPLHF.

V is TRBV2 and J is TRBJ1-2; a weak D match, TRBD1 (5 bases). CDR3 length equals 15 residues. Germline CDR1 reads SNHLY; CDR2 reads FYNNEI. The germline V and J ends were trimmed by 8 bases and 8 bases, with 24 bases remaining between them. This chain's CDR3 is CASAWGRDSEKGYTF. CDR3 coding DNA: TGTGCCAGCGCATGGGGCAGGGATAGTGAGAAAGGCTACACCTTC. Full variable domain (rest looked up from reference TRBV2 and TRBJ1-2): EPEVTQTPSHQVTQMGQEVILRCVPISNHLYFYWYRQILGQKVEFLVSFYNNEISEKSEIFDDQFSVERPDGSNFTLKIRSTKLEDSAMYFCASAWGRDSEKGYTFGSGTRLTVV.

In this sample, this clone turned up once. The rearrangement joins TRBV27 to TRBJ2-4; D is perhaps TRBD2 (6 bases). Trimming cost V 8 bases and J 8 bases, with 13 bases left between them. The germline gives CDR1 MNHEY, CDR2 SMNVEV (reference sequence). The CDR3 runs 12 residues. Here the CDR3 reads CASGTFLDIQYF. In DNA, the CDR3 is TGTGCCAGCGGGACTTTTCTTGACATTCAGTACTTC.

The chain has TRBV19 and TRBJ2-7, with D perhaps matching TRBD1 (6 bases). This CDR3 region has 15 residues. Germline-derived CDR1 and CDR2 are LNHDA and SQIVND (reference sequence). Trimming pared 5 bases from V and 0 bases from J, leaving 14 bases between. CDR3 loop: CASSLRTDSSYEQYF. The CDR3 bases are TGTGCCAGTAGTCTTCGGACGGACAGCTCCTACGAGCAGTACTTC.

V and J are TRBV29-1 and TRBJ2-1; 11 nucleotides line up with TRBD2. J was trimmed by 6 bases and V by 4 bases; bases with no gene match: 5. The CDR3 runs 14 residues. Germline loops: CDR1 SQVTM, CDR2 ANQGSEA. In DNA form, the CDR3 reads TGCAGCGTTGGAGAACTAGCGGGAGTCAATGAGCAGTTCTTC. It translates to CSVGELAGVNEQFF.

The genes are TRBV10-1 and TRBJ1-1; 8 bases are shared with TRBD1. Germline trimming cut 2 bases from V and 12 bases from J; bases unmatched to any gene: 8. The CDR3 sequence is 13 residues long. Germline V gene data show CDR1 as WNHNN and CDR2 as SYGVQD (reference sequence). The CDR3 is CASSENGRGLTFF. The DNA of the CDR3 is TGCGCCAGCAGTGAGAATGGCAGGGGGCTGACTTTCTTT.

This clone was counted ten times or more. CDR3 in amino acids: CASSPPMIGARGYTF. CDR3 nucleotides: TGTGCCAGCTCACCACCCATGATTGGGGCTAGGGGCTACACCTTC. The chain couples TRBV18 to TRBJ1-2, with D perhaps TRBD1 (5 bases). V lost 0 bases and J 8 bases, leaving 16 bases between the germline ends. The CDR3 covers 15 residues. Germline CDR1 reads KGHSH; CDR2 reads LQKENI. Complete variable domain (other parts from reference TRBV18 and TRBJ1-2): NAGVMQNPRHLVRRRGQEARLRCSPMKGHSHVYWYRQLPEEGLKFMVYLQKENIIDESGMPKERFSAEFPKEGPSILRIQQVVRGDSAAYFCASSPPMIGARGYTFGSGTRLTVV.

This rearrangement joins TRBV30 to TRBJ1-6; D call uncertain. The germline V gene encodes CDR1 GTSNPN and CDR2 SVGIG (reference sequence). The CDR3 runs 14 residues. The germline V and J ends were trimmed by 5 bases and 6 bases, with 14 bases remaining between them. CDR3 region: CAWDSGLFNSPLHF. CDR3 sequence (DNA): TGTGCCTGGGACTCCGGACTCTTTAATTCACCCCTCCACTTT.

The chain couples TRBV7-2 to TRBJ2-7, with 9 bases lining up with TRBD1. After removal of 1 base from V and 4 bases from J, the junction contained 8 bases not matched to a gene. The CDR3 is 16 amino acids. CDR1 and CDR2 (germline): SGHTA, FQGNSA. Written as DNA, the CDR3 is TGTGCCAGCAGCTTAGGAACCGGGACAGGGAGGTACGAGCAGTACTTC. Encoded protein: CASSLGTGTGRYEQYF.

DNA for the CDR3: TGTGCCTGGAGAGGGACAGGGGGTTTGGTTTCGCCCCAGCATTTT. As protein: CAWRGTGGLVSPQHF. The rearrangement links TRBV30 to TRBJ1-5; 11 bases line up with TRBD1. J gave up 9 bases and V 3 bases, and 10 bases lay outside the gene matches. The CDR3 extends over 15 amino acids. In germline, CDR1 is GTSNPN, CDR2 SVGIG (reference sequence).

This clone came up a few times. The chain employs TRBV3-1 (or the pseudogene TRBV3-2) and TRBJ1-4; possible D gene TRBD1, 6 bases. Germline V CDR1 and CDR2: LGHDT, YNNKEL (reference sequence). V dropped 4 bases and J dropped 0 bases, with 12 bases sitting between them. This CDR3 comprises 16 residues. The chain's CDR3 is CASSRQGFSTNEKLFF. CDR3 DNA sequence: TGTGCCAGCAGCCGTCAGGGGTTCTCAACTAATGAAAAACTGTTTTTT.

This clone has a single count. The chain is built from TRBV19 and TRBJ1-6; D perhaps matches TRBD1 (5 bases). Germline CDR1 LNHDA, CDR2 SQIVND (reference sequence). The CDR3 has 17 amino acids. Trimming cost V 6 bases and J 7 bases, with 22 bases left between them. The CDR3 coding sequence is TGTGCCAGTAGCCCCATGGTGGAGGGACGCCGGAATTCACCCCTCCACTTT. As protein: CASSPMVEGRRNSPLHF.

The J gene is TRBJ2-1, the V gene TRBV6-5; no firm D call. The CDR3 is made up of 15 amino acids. Germline lookup yields CDR1 MNHEY and CDR2 SVGAGI. The germline V and J ends were trimmed by 7 bases and 4 bases, with 17 bases remaining between them. The CDR3 region is CASKDAIPGYNEQFF. Here the CDR3 DNA reads TGTGCCAGCAAAGACGCCATCCCCGGGTACAATGAGCAGTTCTTC.